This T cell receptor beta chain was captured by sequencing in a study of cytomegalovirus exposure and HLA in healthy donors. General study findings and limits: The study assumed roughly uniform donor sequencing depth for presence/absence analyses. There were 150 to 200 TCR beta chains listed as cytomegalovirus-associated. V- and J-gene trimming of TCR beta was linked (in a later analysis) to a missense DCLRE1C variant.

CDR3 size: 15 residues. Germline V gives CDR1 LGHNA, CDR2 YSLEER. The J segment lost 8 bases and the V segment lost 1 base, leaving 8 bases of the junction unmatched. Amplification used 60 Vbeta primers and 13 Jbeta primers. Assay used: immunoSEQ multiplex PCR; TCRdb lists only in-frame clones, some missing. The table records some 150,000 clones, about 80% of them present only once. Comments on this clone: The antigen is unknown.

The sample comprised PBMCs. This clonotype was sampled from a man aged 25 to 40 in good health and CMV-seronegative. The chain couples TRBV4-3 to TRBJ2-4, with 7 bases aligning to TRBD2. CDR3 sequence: CASSQAQGGVDIQYF. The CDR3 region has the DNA TGCGCCAGCAGCCAAGCGCAGGGAGGGGTAGACATTCAGTACTTC.